This TCR beta chain was obtained from a study of T-cell reconstitution after alpha-beta-depleted transplantation in children. Points from the study as a whole: Elevated TCRbeta diversity at day 60 was traced, in some patients, to surviving recipient T cells and thymic progenitors.

Germline V gene lookup returns CDR1 SQVTM and CDR2 ANQGSEA. V gave up 5 bases and J gave up 0 bases, with 13 bases separating them. The CDR3 runs 14 residues. Preparation of the TCRbeta library involved a method that used unique molecular identifiers. TCRdb itself ran the PCR reads through MiXCR, one entry per CDR3 protein. The data hold about 980,000 distinct CDR3 sequences, with roughly 29% observed a single time. For this clonotype: Its target is not known.

This specimen was PBMCs, mostly from graft donor cells, taken 360 days after TCRalphabeta/CD19-depleted stem cell transplant. The sequence came from a boy younger than two who had a stem cell transplant for SCID, so the T cells may come from the graft donor. This chain uses TRBV29-1 with TRBJ1-1, with D hard to call. CDR3 in amino acids: CSVRKDMLNTEAFF. DNA of the CDR3: TGCAGCGTTAGAAAAGACATGCTGAACACTGAAGCTTTCTTT.